Shown below are 2 T cell receptor beta chains from a single sample sequenced in a study of blood T cell repertoires in COVID-19. This table comes from immunoSEQ multiplex PCR, and its TCRdb copy is limited to in-frame clones, with some not included. Of around 210,000 clones detected, roughly 85% appear once; the ten largest clones hold roughly 5.3%. Sequencing was done on a sample of peripheral blood. The receptors come from a man aged 45-60 years with COVID-19, enrolled during active disease.

This chain joins TRBV19 and TRBJ2-1, with D possibly matching TRBD1 (6 bases). The CDR3 is 15 residues long. The germline V and J ends were trimmed by 6 bases and 0 bases, with 12 bases remaining between them. CDR1 and CDR2 from the germline V gene are LNHDA and SQIVND (reference sequence). Here the CDR3 reads CASRDLGASYNEQFF. Here the CDR3 DNA reads TGTGCCAGTAGGGACCTGGGGGCCTCCTACAATGAGCAGTTCTTC.

The J gene is TRBJ1-6, the V gene TRBV3-1 (or the pseudogene TRBV3-2); D is possibly TRBD1 (6 bases). This CDR3 region has 15 residues. Trimming removed 4 bases at V and 5 bases at J, with 12 bases between. Germline CDR1 reads LGHDT; CDR2 reads YNNKEL (reference sequence). Written as DNA, the CDR3 is TGTGCCAGCAGCCTCCGGGACACAGATAATTCACCCCTCCACTTT. Translating it yields CASSLRDTDNSPLHF.